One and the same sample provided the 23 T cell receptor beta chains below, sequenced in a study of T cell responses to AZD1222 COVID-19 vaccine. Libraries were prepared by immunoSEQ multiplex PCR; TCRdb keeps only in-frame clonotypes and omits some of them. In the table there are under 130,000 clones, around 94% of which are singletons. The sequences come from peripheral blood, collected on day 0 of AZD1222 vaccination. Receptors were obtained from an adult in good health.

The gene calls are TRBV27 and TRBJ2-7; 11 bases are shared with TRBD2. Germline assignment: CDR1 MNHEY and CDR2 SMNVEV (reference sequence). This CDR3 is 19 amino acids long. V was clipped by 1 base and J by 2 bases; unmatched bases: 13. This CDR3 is CASSLLALTSGRVPYEQYF. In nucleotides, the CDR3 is TGTGCCAGCAGTTTATTAGCTTTAACTAGCGGGAGAGTTCCCTACGAGCAGTACTTC.

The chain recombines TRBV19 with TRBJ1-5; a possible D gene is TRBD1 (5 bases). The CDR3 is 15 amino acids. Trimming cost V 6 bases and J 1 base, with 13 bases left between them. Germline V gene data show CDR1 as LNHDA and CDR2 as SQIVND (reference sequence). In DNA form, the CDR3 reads TGTGCCAGTAGGACGGGGACTGGGAGCAATCAGCCCCAGCATTTT. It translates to CASRTGTGSNQPQHF.

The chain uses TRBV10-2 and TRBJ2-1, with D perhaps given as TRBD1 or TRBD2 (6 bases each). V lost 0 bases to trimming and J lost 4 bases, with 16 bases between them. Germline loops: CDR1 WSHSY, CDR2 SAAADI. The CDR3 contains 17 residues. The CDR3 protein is CASSESGGLIGYNEQFF. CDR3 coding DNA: TGCGCCAGCAGTGAGTCGGGGGGCTTAATTGGGTACAATGAGCAGTTCTTC.

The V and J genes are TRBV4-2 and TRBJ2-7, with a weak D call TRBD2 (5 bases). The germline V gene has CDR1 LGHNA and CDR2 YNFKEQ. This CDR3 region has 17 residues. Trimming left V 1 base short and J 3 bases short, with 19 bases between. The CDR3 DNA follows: TGTGCCAGCAGCCAAGCGCTGGAGTGGGAGACGTACTACGAGCAGTACTTC. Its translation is CASSQALEWETYYEQYF.

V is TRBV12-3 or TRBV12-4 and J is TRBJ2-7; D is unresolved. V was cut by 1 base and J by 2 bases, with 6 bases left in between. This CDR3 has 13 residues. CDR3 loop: CASSLGSAYEQYF. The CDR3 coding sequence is TGTGCCAGCAGTTTAGGCAGCGCCTACGAGCAGTACTTC.

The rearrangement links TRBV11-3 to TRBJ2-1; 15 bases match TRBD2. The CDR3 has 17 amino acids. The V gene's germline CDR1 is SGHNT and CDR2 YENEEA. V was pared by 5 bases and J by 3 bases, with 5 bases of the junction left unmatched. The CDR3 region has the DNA TGTGCCAGCAGCACTGGGACTAGCGGGGGGATCTACAATGAGCAGTTCTTC. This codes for CASSTGTSGGIYNEQFF.

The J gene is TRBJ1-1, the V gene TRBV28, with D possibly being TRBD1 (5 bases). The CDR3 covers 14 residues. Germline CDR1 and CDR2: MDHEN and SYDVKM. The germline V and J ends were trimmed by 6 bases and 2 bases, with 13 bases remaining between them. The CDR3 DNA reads TGTGCCAGCAGCACCCAGAGGGGAAACACTGAAGCTTTCTTT. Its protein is CASSTQRGNTEAFF.

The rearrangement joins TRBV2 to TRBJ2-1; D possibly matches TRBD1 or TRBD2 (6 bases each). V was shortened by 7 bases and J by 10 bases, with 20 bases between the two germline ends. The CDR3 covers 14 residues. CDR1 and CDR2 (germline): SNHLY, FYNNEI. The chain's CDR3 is CASNFEWGAGEQFF. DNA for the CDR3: TGTGCCAGCAATTTTGAGTGGGGGGCCGGGGAGCAGTTCTTC.

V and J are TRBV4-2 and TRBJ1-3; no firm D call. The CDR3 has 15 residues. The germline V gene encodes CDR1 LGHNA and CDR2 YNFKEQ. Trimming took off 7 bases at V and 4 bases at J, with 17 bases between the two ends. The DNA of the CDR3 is TGTGCCAGCACCGAAAACCTCCGACTCGGAAACACCATATATTTT. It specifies CASTENLRLGNTIYF.

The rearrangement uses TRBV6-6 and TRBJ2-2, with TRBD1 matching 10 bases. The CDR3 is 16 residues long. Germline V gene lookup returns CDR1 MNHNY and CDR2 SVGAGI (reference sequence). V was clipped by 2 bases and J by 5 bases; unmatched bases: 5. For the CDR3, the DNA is TGTGCCAGCAGTTACCCCGGGACAGGGGTGACCGGGGAGCTGTTTTTT. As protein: CASSYPGTGVTGELFF.

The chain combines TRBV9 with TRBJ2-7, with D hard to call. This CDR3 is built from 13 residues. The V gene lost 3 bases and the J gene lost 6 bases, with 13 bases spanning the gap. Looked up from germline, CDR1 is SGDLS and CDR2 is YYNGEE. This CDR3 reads CASSGRLRGEQYF. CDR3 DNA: TGTGCCAGCAGCGGCCGACTCCGCGGCGAGCAGTACTTC.

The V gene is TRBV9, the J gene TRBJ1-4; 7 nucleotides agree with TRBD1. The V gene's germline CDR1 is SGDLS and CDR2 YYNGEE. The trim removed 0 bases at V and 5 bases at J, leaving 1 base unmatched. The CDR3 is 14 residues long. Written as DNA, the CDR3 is TGTGCCAGCAGCGTAGGACAGGGCAATGAAAAACTGTTTTTT. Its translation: CASSVGQGNEKLFF. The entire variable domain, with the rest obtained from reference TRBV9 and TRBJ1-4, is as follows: DSGVTQTPKHLITATGQRVTLRCSPRSGDLSVYWYQQSLDQGLQFLIQYYNGEERAKGNILERFSAQQFPDLHSELNLSSLELGDSALYFCASSVGQGNEKLFFGSGTQLSVL.

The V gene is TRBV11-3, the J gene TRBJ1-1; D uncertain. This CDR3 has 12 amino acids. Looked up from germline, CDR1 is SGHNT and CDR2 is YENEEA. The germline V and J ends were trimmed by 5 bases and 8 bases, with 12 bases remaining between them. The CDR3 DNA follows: TGTGCCAGCAGCCAACGGACGGAAGAAGCTTTCTTT. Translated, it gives CASSQRTEEAFF.

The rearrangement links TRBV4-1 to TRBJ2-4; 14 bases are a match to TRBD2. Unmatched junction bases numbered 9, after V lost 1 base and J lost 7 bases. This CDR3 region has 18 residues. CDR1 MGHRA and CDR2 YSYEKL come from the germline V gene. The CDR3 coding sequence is TGCGCCAGCAGCCAAGTAGATTTGGGACTAGCGGGGGCGAACATTCAGTACTTC. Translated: CASSQVDLGLAGANIQYF.

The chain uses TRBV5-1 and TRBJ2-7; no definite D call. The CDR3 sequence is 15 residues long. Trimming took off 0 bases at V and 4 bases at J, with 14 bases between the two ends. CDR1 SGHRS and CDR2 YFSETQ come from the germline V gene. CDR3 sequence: CASSLGGLLGYEQYF. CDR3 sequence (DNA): TGCGCCAGCAGCTTGGGCGGCCTACTGGGGTACGAGCAGTACTTC.

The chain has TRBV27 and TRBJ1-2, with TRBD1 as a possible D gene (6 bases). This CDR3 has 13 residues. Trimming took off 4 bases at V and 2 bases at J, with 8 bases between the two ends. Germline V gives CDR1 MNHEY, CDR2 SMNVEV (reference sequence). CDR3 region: CASSSRGNYGYTF. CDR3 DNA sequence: TGTGCCAGCAGTTCCAGGGGAAACTATGGCTACACCTTC.

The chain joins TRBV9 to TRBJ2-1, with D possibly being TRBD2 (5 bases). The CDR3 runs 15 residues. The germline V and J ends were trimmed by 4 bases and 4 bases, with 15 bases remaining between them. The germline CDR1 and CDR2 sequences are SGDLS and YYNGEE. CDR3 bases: TGTGCCAGCAGCCCCCAGGCTAGCAGATACAATGAGCAGTTCTTC. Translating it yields CASSPQASRYNEQFF.

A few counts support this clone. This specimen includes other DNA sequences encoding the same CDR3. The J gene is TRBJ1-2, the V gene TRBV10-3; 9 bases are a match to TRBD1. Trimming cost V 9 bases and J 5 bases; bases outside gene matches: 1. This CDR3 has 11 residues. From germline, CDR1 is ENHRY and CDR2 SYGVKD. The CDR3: CAIGTGYGYTF. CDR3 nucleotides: TGTGCCATTGGGACAGGGTATGGCTACACCTTC.

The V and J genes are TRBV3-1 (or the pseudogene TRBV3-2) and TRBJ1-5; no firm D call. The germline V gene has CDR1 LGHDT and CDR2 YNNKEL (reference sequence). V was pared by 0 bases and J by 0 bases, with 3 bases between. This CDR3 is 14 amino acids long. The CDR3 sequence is CASSQDYSNQPQHF. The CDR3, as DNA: TGTGCCAGCAGCCAAGATTATAGCAATCAGCCCCAGCATTTT.

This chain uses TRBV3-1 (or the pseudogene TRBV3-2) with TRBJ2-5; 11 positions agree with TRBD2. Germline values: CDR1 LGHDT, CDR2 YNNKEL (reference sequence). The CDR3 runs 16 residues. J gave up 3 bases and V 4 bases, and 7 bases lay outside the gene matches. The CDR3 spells CASSLELAGAKETQYF. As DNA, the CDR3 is TGTGCCAGCAGCCTGGAACTAGCGGGGGCGAAAGAGACCCAGTACTTC.

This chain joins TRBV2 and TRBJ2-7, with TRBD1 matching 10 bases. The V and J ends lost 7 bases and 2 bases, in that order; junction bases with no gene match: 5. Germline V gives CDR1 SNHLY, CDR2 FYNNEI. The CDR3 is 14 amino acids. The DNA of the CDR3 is TGTGCCAGCACCAGACAGGGGGCGACCTACGAGCAGTACTTC. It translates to CASTRQGATYEQYF.

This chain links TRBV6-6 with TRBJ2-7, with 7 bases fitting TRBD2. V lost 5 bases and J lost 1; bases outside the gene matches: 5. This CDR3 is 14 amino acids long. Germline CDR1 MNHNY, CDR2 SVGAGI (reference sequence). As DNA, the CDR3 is TGTGCCAGCAGTGGGGGGGGAGTATCCTACGAGCAGTACTTC. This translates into CASSGGGVSYEQYF.

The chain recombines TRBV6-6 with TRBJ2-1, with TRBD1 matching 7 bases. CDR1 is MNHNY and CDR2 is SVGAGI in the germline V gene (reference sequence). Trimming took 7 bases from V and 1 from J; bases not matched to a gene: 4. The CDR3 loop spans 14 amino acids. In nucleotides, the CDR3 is TGTGCCAGCACCTGGGACAGTTCCTACAATGAGCAGTTCTTC. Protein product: CASTWDSSYNEQFF.